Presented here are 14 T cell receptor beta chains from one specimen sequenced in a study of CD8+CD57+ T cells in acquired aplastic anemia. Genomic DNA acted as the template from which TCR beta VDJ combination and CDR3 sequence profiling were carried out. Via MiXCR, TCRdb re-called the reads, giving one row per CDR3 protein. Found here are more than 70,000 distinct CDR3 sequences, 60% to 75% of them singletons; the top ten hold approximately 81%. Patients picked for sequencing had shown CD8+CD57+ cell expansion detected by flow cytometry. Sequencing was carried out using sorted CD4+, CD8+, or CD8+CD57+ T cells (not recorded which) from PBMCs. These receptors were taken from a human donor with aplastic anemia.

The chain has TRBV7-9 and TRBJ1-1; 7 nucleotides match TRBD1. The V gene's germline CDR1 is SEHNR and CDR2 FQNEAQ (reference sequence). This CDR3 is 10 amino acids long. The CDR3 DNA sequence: TGTGGTACAGGGGACACTGAAGCTTTCTTT. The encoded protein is CGTGDTEAFF.

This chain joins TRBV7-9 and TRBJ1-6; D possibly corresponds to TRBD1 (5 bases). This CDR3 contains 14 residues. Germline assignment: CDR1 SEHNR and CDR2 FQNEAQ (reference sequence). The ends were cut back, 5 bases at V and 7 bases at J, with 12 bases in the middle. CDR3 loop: CASSIDSLNSPLHF. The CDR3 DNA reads TGTGCCAGCAGCATCGACAGCCTGAATTCACCCCTCCACTTT.

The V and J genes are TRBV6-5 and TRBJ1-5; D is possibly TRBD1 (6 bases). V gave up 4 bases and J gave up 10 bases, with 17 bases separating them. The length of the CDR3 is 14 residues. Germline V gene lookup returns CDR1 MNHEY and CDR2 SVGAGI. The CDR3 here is CASSSHRDPKPQHF. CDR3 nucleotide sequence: TGTGCCAGCAGTTCCCACAGGGACCCCAAACCCCAGCATTTT.

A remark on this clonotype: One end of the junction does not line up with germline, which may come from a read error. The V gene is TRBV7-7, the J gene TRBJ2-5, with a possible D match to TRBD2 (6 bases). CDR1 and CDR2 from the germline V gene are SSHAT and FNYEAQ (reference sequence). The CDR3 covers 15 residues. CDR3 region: CASSLAVTGQETQYF. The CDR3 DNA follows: TGTGCTAGCAGCTTAGCGGTTACAGGACAAGAGACCCAGTACTTC.

The CDR3 protein is CASTSGLAVTQYF. CDR3 sequence (DNA): TGTGCCAGCACCTCGGGACTAGCCGTTACCCAGTACTTC. The chain uses TRBV2 and TRBJ2-5; 9 bases fit TRBD2. The germline V gene has CDR1 SNHLY and CDR2 FYNNEI. The CDR3 is 13 residues long. V was pared by 7 bases and J by 8 bases, with 8 bases of the junction left unmatched.

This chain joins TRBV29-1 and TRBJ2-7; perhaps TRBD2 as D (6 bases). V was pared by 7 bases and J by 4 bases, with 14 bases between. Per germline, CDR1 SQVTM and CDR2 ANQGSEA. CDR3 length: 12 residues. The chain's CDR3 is CSADWGRYEQYF. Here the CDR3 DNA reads TGCAGCGCGGACTGGGGGAGGTACGAGCAGTACTTC.

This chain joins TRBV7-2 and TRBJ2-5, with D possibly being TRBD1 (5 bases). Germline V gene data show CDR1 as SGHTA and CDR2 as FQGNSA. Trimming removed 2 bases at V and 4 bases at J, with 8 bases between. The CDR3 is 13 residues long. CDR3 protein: CASSLQGSETQYF. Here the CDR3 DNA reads TGTGCCAGCAGCTTACAGGGCTCAGAGACCCAGTACTTC.

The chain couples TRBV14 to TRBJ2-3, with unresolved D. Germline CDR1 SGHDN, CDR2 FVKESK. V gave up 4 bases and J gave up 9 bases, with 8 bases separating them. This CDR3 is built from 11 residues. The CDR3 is CASSRVGTQYF. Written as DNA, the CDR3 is TGTGCCAGCAGCCGAGTAGGCACGCAGTATTTT.

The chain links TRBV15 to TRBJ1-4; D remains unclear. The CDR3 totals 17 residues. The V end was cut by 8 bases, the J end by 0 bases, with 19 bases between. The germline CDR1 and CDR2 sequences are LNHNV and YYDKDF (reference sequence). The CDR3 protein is CATAKLVGTATNEKLFF. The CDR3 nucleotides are TGTGCCACCGCGAAGCTGGTCGGTACCGCAACTAATGAAAAACTGTTTTTT.

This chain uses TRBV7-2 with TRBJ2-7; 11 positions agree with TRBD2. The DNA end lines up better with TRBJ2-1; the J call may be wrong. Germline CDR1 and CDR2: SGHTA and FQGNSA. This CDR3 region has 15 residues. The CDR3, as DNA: TGTGCCAGCAGCCTTCTAGCGGGGGGACACAATGAGCAGTTCTTC. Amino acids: CASSLLAGGHNEQFF.

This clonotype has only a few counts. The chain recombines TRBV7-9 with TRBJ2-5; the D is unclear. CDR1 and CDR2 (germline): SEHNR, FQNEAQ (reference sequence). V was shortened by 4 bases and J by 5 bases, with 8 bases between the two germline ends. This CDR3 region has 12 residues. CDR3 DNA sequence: TGTGCCAGCAGCTCCGCCATGGAGACCCAGTACTTC. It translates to CASSSAMETQYF.

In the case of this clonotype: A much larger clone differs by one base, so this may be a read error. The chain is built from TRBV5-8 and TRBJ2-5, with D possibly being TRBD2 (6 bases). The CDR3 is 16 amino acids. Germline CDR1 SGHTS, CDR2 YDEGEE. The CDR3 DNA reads TGTGCCAGCAGCCCCCCGGGTTTAGCCCCGGGAGAGGCCCAGTACTTC. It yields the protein CASSPPGLAPGEAQYF.

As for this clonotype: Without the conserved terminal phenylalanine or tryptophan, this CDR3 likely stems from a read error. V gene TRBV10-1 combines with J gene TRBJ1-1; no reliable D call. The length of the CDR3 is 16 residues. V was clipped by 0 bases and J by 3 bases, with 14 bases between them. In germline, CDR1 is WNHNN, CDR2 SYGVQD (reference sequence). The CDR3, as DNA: TGCGCCAGCAGTGAGTCCCGGGCCCGACGGGACACTGAAGCTTTCCTT. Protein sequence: CASSESRARRDTEAFL.

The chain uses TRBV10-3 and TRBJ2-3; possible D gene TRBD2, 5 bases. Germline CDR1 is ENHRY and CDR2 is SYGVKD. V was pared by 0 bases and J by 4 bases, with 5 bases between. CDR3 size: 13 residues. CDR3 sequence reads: CAISESGADTQYF. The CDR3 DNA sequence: TGTGCCATCAGTGAGTCCGGGGCAGATACGCAGTATTTT.